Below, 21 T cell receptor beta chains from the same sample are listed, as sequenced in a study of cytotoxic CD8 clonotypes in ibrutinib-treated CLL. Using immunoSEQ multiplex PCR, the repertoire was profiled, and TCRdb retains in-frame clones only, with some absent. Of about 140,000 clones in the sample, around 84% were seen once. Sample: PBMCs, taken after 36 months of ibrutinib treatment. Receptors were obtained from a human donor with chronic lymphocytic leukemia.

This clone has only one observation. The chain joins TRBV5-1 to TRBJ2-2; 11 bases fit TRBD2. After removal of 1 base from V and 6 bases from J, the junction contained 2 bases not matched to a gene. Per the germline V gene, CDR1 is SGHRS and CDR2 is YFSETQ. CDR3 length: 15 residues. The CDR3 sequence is CASSLLAGGSGELFF. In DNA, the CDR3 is TGCGCCAGCAGCTTGTTAGCGGGAGGGTCCGGGGAGCTGTTTTTT.

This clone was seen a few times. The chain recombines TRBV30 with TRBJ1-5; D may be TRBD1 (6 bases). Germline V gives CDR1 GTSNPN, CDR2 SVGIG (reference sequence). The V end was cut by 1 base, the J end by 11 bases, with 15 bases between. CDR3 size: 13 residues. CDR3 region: CAWSGQAGQSQHF. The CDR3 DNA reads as TGTGCCTGGAGTGGACAGGCCGGTCAATCCCAGCATTTT.

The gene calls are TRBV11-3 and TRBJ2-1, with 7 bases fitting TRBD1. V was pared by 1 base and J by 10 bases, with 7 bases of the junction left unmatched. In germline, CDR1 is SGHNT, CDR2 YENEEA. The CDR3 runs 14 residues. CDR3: CASSLVRQGEEQFF. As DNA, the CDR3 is TGTGCCAGCAGCTTAGTCCGACAGGGAGAAGAGCAGTTCTTC.

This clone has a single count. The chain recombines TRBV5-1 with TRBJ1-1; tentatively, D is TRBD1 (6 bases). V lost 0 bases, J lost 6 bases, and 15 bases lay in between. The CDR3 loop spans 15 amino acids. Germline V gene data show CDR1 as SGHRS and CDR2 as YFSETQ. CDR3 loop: CASSLDGRGSAEAFF. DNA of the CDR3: TGCGCCAGCAGCTTGGATGGGAGGGGGAGCGCTGAAGCTTTCTTT.

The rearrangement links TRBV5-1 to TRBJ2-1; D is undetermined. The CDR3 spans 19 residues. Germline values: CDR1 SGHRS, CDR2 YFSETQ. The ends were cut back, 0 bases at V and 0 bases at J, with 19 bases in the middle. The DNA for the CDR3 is TGCGCCAGCAGCTTGGTGTCTCGGTCCGATTCGAGCTCCTACAATGAGCAGTTCTTC. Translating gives CASSLVSRSDSSSYNEQFF.

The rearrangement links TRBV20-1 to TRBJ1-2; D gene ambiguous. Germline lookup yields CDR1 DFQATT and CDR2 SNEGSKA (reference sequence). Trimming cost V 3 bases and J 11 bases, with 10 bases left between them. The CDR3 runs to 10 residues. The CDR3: CSASGTAYTF. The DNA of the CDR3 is TGCAGTGCTAGCGGAACGGCATACACCTTC.

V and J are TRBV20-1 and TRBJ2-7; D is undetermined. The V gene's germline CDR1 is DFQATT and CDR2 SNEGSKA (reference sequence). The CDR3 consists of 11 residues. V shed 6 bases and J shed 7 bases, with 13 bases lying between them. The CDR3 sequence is CSAALGKEQYF. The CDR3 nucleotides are TGCAGTGCCGCCCTAGGGAAGGAGCAGTACTTC.

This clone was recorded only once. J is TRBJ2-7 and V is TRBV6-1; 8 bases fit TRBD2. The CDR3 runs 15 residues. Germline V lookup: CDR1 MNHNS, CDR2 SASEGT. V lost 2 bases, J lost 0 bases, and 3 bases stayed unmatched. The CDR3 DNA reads TGTGCCAGCAGTGAATGGCGGGGGGACTCCTACGAGCAGTACTTC. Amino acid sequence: CASSEWRGDSYEQYF.

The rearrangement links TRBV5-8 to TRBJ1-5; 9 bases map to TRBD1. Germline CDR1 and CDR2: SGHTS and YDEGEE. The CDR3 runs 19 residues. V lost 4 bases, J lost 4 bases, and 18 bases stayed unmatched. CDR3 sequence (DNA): TGTGCCAGCAGCGAGATAATTGGGACAGGGATTGACCTAAATCAGCCCCAGCATTTT. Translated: CASSEIIGTGIDLNQPQHF.

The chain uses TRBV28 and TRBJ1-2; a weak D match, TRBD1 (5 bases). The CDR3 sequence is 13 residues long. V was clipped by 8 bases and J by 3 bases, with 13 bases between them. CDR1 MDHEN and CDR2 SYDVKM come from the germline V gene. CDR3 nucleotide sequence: TGTGCCAGCTGCGTAGGGGTTGACTATGGCTACACCTTC. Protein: CASCVGVDYGYTF.

CDR3 nucleotides: TGTGCCAGTAGTATAGATCTGGGGCTACAAGAGACCCAGTACTTC. It translates to CASSIDLGLQETQYF. This chain joins TRBV19 and TRBJ2-5; tentative D call: TRBD1 (5 bases). CDR1 and CDR2 from the germline V gene are LNHDA and SQIVND (reference sequence). V lost 0 bases and J lost 2, with 10 bases in between. The CDR3 extends over 15 amino acids. Looking up the rest from reference TRBV19 and TRBJ2-5 gives the full variable domain: DGGITQSPKYLFRKEGQNVTLSCEQNLNHDAMYWYRQDPGQGLRLIYYSQIVNDFQKGDIAEGYSVSREKKESFPLTVTSAQKNPTAFYLCASSIDLGLQETQYFGPGTRLLVL.

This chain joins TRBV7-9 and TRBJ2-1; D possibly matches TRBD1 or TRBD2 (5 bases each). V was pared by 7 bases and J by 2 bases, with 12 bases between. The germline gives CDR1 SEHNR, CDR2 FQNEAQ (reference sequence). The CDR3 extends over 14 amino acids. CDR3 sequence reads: CASTFGAAYNEQFF. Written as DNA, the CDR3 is TGTGCCAGCACCTTCGGGGCGGCCTACAATGAGCAGTTCTTC.

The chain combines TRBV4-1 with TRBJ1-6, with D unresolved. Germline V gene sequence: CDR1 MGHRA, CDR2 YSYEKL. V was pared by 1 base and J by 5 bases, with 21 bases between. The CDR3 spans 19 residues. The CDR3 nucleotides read TGCGCCAGCAGCCAAGGCCGGGATCCCTACGTAGGCCATAATTCACCCCTCCACTTT. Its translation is CASSQGRDPYVGHNSPLHF.

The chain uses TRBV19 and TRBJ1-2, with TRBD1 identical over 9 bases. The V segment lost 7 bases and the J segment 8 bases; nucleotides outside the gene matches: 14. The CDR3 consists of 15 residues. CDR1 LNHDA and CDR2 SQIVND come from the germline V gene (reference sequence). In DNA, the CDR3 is TGTGCCAGTACCAATGGGGCGCGACAGGGGGTCGGCTACACCTTC. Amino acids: CASTNGARQGVGYTF.

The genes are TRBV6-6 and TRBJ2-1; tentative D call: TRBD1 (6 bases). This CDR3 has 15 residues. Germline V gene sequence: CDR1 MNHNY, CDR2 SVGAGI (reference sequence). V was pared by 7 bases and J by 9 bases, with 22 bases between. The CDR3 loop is CASTKAQGSGGEQFF. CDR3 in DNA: TGTGCCAGCACAAAAGCGCAGGGGAGCGGCGGTGAGCAGTTCTTC.

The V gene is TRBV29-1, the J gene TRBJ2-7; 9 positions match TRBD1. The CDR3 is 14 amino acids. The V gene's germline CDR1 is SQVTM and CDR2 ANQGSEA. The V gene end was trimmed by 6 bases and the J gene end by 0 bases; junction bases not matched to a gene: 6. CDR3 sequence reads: CSVCLTGGSYEQYF. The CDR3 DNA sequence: TGCAGCGTGTGCCTGACAGGGGGCTCCTACGAGCAGTACTTC.

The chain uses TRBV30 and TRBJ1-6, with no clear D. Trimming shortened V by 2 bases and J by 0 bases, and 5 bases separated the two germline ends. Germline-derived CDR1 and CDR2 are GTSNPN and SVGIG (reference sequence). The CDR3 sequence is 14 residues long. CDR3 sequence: CAWSPGSYNSPLHF. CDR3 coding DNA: TGTGCCTGGAGTCCGGGCTCCTATAATTCACCCCTCCACTTT. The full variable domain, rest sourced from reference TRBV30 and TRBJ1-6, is SQTIHQWPATLVQPVGSPLSLECTVEGTSNPNLYWYRQAAGRGLQLLFYSVGIGQISSEVPQNLSASRPQDRQFILSSKKLLLSDSGFYLCAWSPGSYNSPLHFGNGTRLTVT.

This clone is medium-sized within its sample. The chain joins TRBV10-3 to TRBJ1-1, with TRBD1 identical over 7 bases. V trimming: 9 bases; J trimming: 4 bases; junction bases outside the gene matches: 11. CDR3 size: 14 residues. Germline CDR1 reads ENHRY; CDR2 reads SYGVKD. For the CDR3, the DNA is TGTGCCATAGGGGGCAAGGGGGGTGGCACTGAAGCTTTCTTT. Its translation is CAIGGKGGGTEAFF.

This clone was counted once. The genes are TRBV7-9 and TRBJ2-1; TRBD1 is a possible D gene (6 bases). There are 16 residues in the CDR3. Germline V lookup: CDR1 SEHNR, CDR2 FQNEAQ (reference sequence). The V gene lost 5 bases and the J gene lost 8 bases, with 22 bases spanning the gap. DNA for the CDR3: TGTGCCAGCAGCCATCCAGTAAAGCAGGACAGTGATGAGCAGTTCTTC. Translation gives CASSHPVKQDSDEQFF.

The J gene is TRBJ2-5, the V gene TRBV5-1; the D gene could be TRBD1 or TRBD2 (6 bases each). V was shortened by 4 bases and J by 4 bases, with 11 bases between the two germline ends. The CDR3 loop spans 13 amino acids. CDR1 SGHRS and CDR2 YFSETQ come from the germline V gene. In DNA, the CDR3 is TGCGCCAGCAGCCGCTGGGGGGCAGAGACCCAGTACTTC. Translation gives CASSRWGAETQYF.

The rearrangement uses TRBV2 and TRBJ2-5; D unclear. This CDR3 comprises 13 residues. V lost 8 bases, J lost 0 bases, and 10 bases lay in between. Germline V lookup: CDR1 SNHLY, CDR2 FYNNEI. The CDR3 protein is CASSLDYQETQYF. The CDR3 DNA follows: TGTGCCAGCTCGCTGGATTACCAAGAGACCCAGTACTTC. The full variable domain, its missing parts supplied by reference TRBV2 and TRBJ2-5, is EPEVTQTPSHQVTQMGQEVILRCVPISNHLYFYWYRQILGQKVEFLVSFYNNEISEKSEIFDDQFSVERPDGSNFTLKIRSTKLEDSAMYFCASSLDYQETQYFGPGTRLLVL.